This entry concerns a single T cell receptor beta chain. Antigen: not known. CDR3 length: 14 residues. Per the germline V gene, CDR1 is DFQATT and CDR2 is SNEGSKA (reference sequence). UMI-labeled TRB cDNA libraries were prepared by 5' RACE. TCRdb reprocessed the 5' RACE reads, with one entry per CDR3 protein and no DNA. The table lists fewer than 65,000 distinct CDR3 sequences, with over 4% in the top ten. The sorting of each CD8+ T cell subset was done in triplicate, at 250,000 to 300,000 cells each. This specimen belongs to a study of CXCR3-negative and CXCR3-positive naive CD8 T cells. Regarding the study as a whole: Naive cells that were CXCR3-positive had more hydrophobic TRB CDR3s (compared with CXCR3-negative naive cells). Diversity ran similarly high across both naive subsets but far lower in memory CD8+ cells. CXCR3 expression partially decreased after cryopreservation; most assays used fresh PBMCs.

V is TRBV20-1 and J is TRBJ2-1; the D call from TCRdb, TRBD1, cannot be confirmed without DNA. Material for sequencing was naive CXCR3+ CD8+ T cells from blood. Documented subset: CD45RO-CCR7+CD27+CD95- naive CD8+ T cells expressing CXCR3 (TNR3+). The TCR sequence derives from a human donor in good health. Some clones in this sample may be carry-over from other donors' samples. This CDR3 reads CSAPLPGGDNEQFF.